These T cell receptor beta chains were read from a single sample in a study of T-cell memory formation after mild COVID-19. TCRdb fed the 5' RACE reads into MiXCR, producing one record per CDR3 protein. The table includes 200,000 or so distinct CDR3 sequences, 9% to 10% detected once. The sample was PBMCs or a T cell subset sorted from them (not recorded which). Receptors originate from a man aged 18 to 29 who had mild COVID-19 (a few samples of this study predate the infection). Cell type and time point are not known. CDR3s include the opening cysteine and the closing phenylalanine or tryptophan. The D gene is left open where the match is weak. The listing skips clone size in some rows; elsewhere it reads once, few, many or a size class.

v_call	d_call	clone_size	j_call	cdr3_nt	cdr3_aa
TRBV10-1	NA	few	TRBJ2-7	TGCGCCAGCAGTGATAGGGTGCACGAGCAGTACTTC	CASSDRVHEQYF
TRBV6-6	NA	few	TRBJ1-1	TGTGCCAGCACCCTCTTAACTGAAGCTTTCTTT	CASTLLTEAFF
TRBV20-1	NA	once	TRBJ1-2	TGCAGTGCTAATCCAGGGGAAGGGTATGGCTACACCTTC	CSANPGEGYGYTF
TRBV4-2	NA	NA	TRBJ1-1	TGTGCCAGCTGCCAACCCCAGGGTCAGACTGAAGCTTTCTTT	CASCQPQGQTEAFF
TRBV5-1	TRBD1	many	TRBJ1-1	TGCGCCAGCAGCAGGGGGCTTAGCACTGAAGCTTTCTTT	CASSRGLSTEAFF
TRBV18	TRBD2	NA	TRBJ2-3	TGTGCCAGCTCGCCGTTCTGGACTAGCGGGGGCAACACAGATACGCAGTATTTT	CASSPFWTSGGNTDTQYF
TRBV4-2	NA	many	TRBJ2-5	TGTGCCAGCAGCCAAGTATGGAGCGACCAAGAGACCCAGTACTTC	CASSQVWSDQETQYF
TRBV6-5	TRBD1	few	TRBJ2-1	TGTGCCAGCAGTCCAACCGGGACAGGGGTCCACAATGAGCAGTTCTTC	CASSPTGTGVHNEQFF
TRBV19	TRBD1	NA	TRBJ1-1	TGTGCCAGTAGTCCCTGGACAGGGATGACTGAAGCTTTCTTT	CASSPWTGMTEAFF
TRBV7-2	NA	few	TRBJ2-3	TGTGCCAGCAGCTTAGGGCCCCCCACAGATACGCAGTATTTT	CASSLGPPTDTQYF
TRBV12-3/TRBV12-4	NA	many	TRBJ1-6	TGTGCCAGCAGTTTACGGGGCTCACCCCTCCACTTT	CASSLRGSPLHF
TRBV6-5	TRBD2	few	TRBJ2-5	TGTGCCAGCAGCCGGCGGGGAGGGCTCCAAGAGACCCAGTACTTC	CASSRRGGLQETQYF
TRBV3-1	NA	NA	TRBJ2-5	TGTGCCAGCAGCCACAGAGACCTCCAAGAGACCCAGTACTTC	CASSHRDLQETQYF
TRBV2	NA	many	TRBJ2-1	TGTGCCAGCACGATATGGGTCTTCCCGGGCAATGAGCAGTTCTTC	CASTIWVFPGNEQFF
TRBV5-6	NA	few	TRBJ1-5	TGTGCCAGCAGCTACCGGGGCCTAAGGAGTCAGCCCCAGCATTTT	CASSYRGLRSQPQHF
TRBV4-1	TRBD1	NA	TRBJ1-6	TGCGCCAGCAGCCAAGCAGGACAGGGGAATTCACCCCTCCACTTT	CASSQAGQGNSPLHF
TRBV20-1	TRBD2	NA	TRBJ2-1	TGCAGTGCTAGAGATCGAGAGCGGGGGGGCCGCAATGAGCAGTTCTTC	CSARDRERGGRNEQFF
TRBV4-3	NA	many	TRBJ1-1	TGCGCCAGCAGCCTCGAAGGGGCGTCGAACACTGAAGCTTTCTTT	CASSLEGASNTEAFF
TRBV7-3	NA	many	TRBJ2-1	TGTGCCAGCAGCTTAATGGGAAGAGAGCAGTTCTTC	CASSLMGREQFF
TRBV20-1	NA	NA	TRBJ2-1	TGCAGTGCTAGTCCTCCTCAGGGGGCGGGGGGAAGCGGTGAGCAGTTCTTC	CSASPPQGAGGSGEQFF
TRBV11-2	NA	many	TRBJ2-1	TGTGCCAGCAGCTTGGGTGGGGCCCACAATGAGCAGTTCTTC	CASSLGGAHNEQFF
TRBV27	NA	many	TRBJ2-3	TGTGCCAGCAGCCCCGAATGGGGCACAGATACGCAGTATTTT	CASSPEWGTDTQYF
TRBV20-1	NA	NA	TRBJ2-7	TGCAGTGCTTATTCCGGGATATCCTACGAGCAGTACTTC	CSAYSGISYEQYF
TRBV18	TRBD2	NA	TRBJ2-2	TGTGCCAGCTCACCAGTGAGCGGGGACACCGGGGAGCTGTTTTTT	CASSPVSGDTGELFF
TRBV6-2/TRBV6-3	TRBD1	few	TRBJ1-1	TGTGCCAGCAGTCACGGGACAGCCTCTGAAGCTTTCTTT	CASSHGTASEAFF
TRBV7-9	NA	NA	TRBJ2-1	TGTGCCAGCAGCTTAGGAGGAGCGGGTTCCCGAAATGAGCAGTTCTTC	CASSLGGAGSRNEQFF
TRBV30	NA	few	TRBJ2-1	TGTGCCTGGAGCGCTCCAAGTCCGGTTGAGCAGTTCTTC	CAWSAPSPVEQFF
TRBV12-3/TRBV12-4	NA	NA	TRBJ1-2	TGTGCCAGCGATCCCGGGCCATCTCAAGGCTACACCTTC	CASDPGPSQGYTF
TRBV6-5	NA	NA	TRBJ1-2	TGTGCCAGCAGAAGTTACAGGGCCTCGGATGGCTACACCTTC	CASRSYRASDGYTF
TRBV7-9	NA	few	TRBJ2-7	TGTGCCAGCAGCTTACGAGCTGGGAGCTCCTACGAGCAGTACTTC	CASSLRAGSSYEQYF
TRBV5-1	NA	few	TRBJ1-2	TGCGCCAGCAGCTTGGTGGCAGGGAGTAACTATGGCTACACCTTC	CASSLVAGSNYGYTF
TRBV10-3	TRBD2	NA	TRBJ2-1	TGTGCCATCAGTGATGGGACTAGCGGGTCCAATGAGCAGTTCTTC	CAISDGTSGSNEQFF
TRBV5-1	NA	few	TRBJ2-5	TGCGCCAGCAGCTTGGCCGAGGGTTGGCAAGAGACCCAGTACTTC	CASSLAEGWQETQYF
TRBV5-1	NA	NA	TRBJ1-3	TGCGCCAGCAGGGCCGGGACTGGTCCTGGAAACACCATATATTTT	CASRAGTGPGNTIYF
TRBV7-2	NA	NA	TRBJ2-3	TGTGCCAGCAGCCGAGACCGTAGCACAGATACGCAGTATTTT	CASSRDRSTDTQYF
TRBV11-2	NA	NA	TRBJ1-1	TGTGCCAGCAGCTCGGGCTGGCAGGAAGCTTTCTTT	CASSSGWQEAFF
TRBV20-1	NA	few	TRBJ2-3	TGCAGTGCTAGAGTGTTCGGGACATACACAGATACGCAGTATTTT	CSARVFGTYTDTQYF
TRBV14	TRBD1	NA	TRBJ2-5	TGTGCCAGCAGCCAAGGGAGAGGGGGCCGGCTAGAGACCCAGTACTTC	CASSQGRGGRLETQYF
TRBV6-6	NA	NA	TRBJ2-4	TGTGCCAGCAGTTATCCCCCAACAGGGAGGACGAACATTCAGTACTTC	CASSYPPTGRTNIQYF